The clone carrying this TCR beta chain has more than one count but fewer than ten. These data originate in a study of early T cells in non-severe SARS-CoV-2 infection. The TCR library protocol was used to attach unique molecular identifiers. These identifiers were attached to individual cDNA molecules. MiXCR was run by TCRdb on the 5' RACE reads, yielding one entry per CDR3 protein. In the table there are roughly 120,000 distinct CDR3 sequences, 10% to 15% of which are singletons. The source of this sequence is an adult who was a healthcare worker with PCR-confirmed SARS-CoV-2 infection or an uninfected control (not recorded which). The sample here was whole blood, taken at baseline.

The CDR3 loop is CSARLAGGLSRYNEQFF. The DNA of the CDR3 is TGCAGTGCTCGACTAGCGGGAGGGTTAAGTCGTTACAATGAGCAGTTCTTC. The rearrangement uses TRBV20-1 and TRBJ2-1; TRBD2 aligns across 14 bases. After removal of 5 bases from V and 4 bases from J, the junction contained 10 bases not matched to a gene. CDR1 is DFQATT, CDR2 SNEGSKA, per germline (reference sequence). There are 17 residues in the CDR3.